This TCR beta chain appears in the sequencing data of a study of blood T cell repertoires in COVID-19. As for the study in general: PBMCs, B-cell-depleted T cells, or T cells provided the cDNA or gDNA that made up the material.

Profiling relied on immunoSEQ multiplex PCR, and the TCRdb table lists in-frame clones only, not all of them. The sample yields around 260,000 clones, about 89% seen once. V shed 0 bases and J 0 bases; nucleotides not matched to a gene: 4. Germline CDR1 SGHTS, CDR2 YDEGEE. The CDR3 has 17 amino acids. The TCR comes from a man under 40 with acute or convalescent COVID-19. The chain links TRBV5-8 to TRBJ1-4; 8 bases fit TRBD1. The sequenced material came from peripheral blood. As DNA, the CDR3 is TGTGCCAGCAGCTTGGCCTCAGGGGGCCCAACTAATGAAAAACTGTTTTTT. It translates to CASSLASGGPTNEKLFF.